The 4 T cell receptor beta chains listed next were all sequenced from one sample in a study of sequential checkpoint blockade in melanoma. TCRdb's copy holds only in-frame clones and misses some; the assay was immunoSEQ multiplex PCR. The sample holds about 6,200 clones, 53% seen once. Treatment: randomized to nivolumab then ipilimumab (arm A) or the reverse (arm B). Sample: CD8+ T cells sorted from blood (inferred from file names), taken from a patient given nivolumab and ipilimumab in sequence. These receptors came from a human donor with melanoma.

CDR3 DNA sequence: TGTGCCAGCAGTTTTTCCTACAGGCAGCCCCAGCATTTT. This sequence encodes CASSFSYRQPQHF. The chain carries TRBV28 and TRBJ1-5, with TRBD1 as a possible D gene (5 bases). The germline V and J ends were trimmed by 3 bases and 7 bases, with 10 bases remaining between them. Germline V gene lookup returns CDR1 MDHEN and CDR2 SYDVKM. The CDR3 runs 13 residues.

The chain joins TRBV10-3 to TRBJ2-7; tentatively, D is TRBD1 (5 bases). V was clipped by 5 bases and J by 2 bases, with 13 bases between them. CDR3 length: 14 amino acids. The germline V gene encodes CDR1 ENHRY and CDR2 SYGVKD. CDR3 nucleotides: TGTGCCATCAGTCCGACAGAGGATACCTACGAGCAGTACTTC. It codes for CAISPTEDTYEQYF.

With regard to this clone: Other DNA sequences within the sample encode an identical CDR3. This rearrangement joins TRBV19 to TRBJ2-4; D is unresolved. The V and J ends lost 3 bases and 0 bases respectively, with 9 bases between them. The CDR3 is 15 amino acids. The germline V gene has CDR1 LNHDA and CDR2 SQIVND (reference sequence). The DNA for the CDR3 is TGTGCCAGTAGTATTAGTCTTCTAGCCAAAAACATTCAGTACTTC. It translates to CASSISLLAKNIQYF.

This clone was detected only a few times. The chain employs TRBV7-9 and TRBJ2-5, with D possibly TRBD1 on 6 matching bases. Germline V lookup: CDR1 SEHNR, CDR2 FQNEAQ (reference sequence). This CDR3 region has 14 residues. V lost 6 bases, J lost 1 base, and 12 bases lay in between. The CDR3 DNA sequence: TGTGCCAGCAGACGAGGCAGGGGCCAAGAGACCCAGTACTTC. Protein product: CASRRGRGQETQYF.